This TCR beta chain originates from a study of T cells after yellow fever vaccination. Study-level background: Preparation used SMART-Seq v4 Ultra Low Input for the low-cell-number fractions.

The CDR3 consists of 15 residues. CDR1 is LGHNA and CDR2 is YSLEER in the germline V gene. Between the trimmed V and J ends, which lost 4 bases and 5 bases, there was a span of 15 bases. Synthesis of TCR cDNA relied on 5'RACE template switching, which attached a universal primer site and UMIs. TCRdb ran MiXCR on the 5' RACE reads and lists one entry per CDR3 protein. Found here are about 73,000 distinct CDR3 sequences, approximately 7.5% of them singletons; the top ten hold around 38%. This receptor was identified in a man aged 30-40 years who received the YFV17D yellow fever vaccine. The sequencing here drew on CD8+ T cells sorted from PBMCs, taken on the day of the yellow fever booster vaccination. The chain employs TRBV4-3 and TRBJ2-1, with D possibly TRBD2 on 6 matching bases. CDR3 loop: CASSRGTPGDNEQFF. The CDR3 coding sequence is TGCGCCAGCAGCCGTGGGACTCCGGGGGACAATGAGCAGTTCTTC.